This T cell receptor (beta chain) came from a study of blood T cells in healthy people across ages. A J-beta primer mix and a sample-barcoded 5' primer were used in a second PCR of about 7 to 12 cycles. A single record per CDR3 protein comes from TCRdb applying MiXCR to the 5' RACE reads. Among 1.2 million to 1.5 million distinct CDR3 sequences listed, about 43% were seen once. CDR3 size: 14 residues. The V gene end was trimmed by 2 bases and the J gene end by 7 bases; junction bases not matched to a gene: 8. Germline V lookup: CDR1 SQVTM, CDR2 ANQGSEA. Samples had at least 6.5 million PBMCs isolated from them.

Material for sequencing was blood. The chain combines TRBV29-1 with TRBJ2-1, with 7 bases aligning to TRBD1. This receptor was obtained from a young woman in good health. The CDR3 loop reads CSVEFSRGWNEQFF. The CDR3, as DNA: TGCAGCGTTGAATTTAGCAGGGGGTGGAATGAGCAGTTCTTC.